Following are 2 T cell receptor beta chains from one sample sequenced in a study of CD8 T cells in Susac syndrome (dated by TCRdb to the late 2010s). Library creation used the immunoSEQ multiplex PCR assay. RNA was extracted using the RNeasy kit, and roughly 0.5 to 1 ug of the RNA was reverse transcribed with random hexamers. TCRdb trimmed public reads at Q25 via fastp, called clones via MiXCR and kept in-frame beta chains. Rows with a matching CDR3 protein are joined into one entry that keeps the most common DNA and genes. The sample table records about 150,000 distinct CDR3 sequences; approximately 95% of these occur just once. The ten top clones hold roughly 0.15% of the sample. The specimen sequenced was CD4+ T cells from PBMCs. The receptors come from a human donor with Susac syndrome.

This chain connects TRBV6-6 to TRBJ1-1; a possible D gene is TRBD1 (6 bases). V dropped 10 bases and J dropped 5 bases, with 23 bases sitting between them. The CDR3 loop spans 15 amino acids. The germline V gene has CDR1 MNHNY and CDR2 SVGAGI (reference sequence). CDR3: CATTPPAGAHTEAFF. The CDR3 bases are TGTGCCACCACCCCACCGGCGGGGGCACATACTGAAGCTTTCTTT.

This clonotype was observed once. The chain recombines TRBV14 with TRBJ2-7, with D possibly being TRBD2 (6 bases). Germline V gene sequence: CDR1 SGHDN, CDR2 FVKESK. The CDR3 is 12 residues long. The germline V and J ends were trimmed by 5 bases and 6 bases, with 11 bases remaining between them. The CDR3 here is CASSKTRSEQYF. The CDR3 DNA sequence: TGTGCCAGCAGCAAGACTAGGAGCGAGCAGTACTTC.